These 27 T cell receptor beta chains share one sample of origin, sequenced in a study of beta chain features in type 1 diabetes. The entirety of the isolated RNA underwent reverse transcription, so expressed TCRB transcripts were sequenced. TCRdb's table, derived via immunoSEQ multiplex PCR, lists solely in-frame clones and lacks some. The repertoire holds under 900,000 clones, with 17% as singletons. The sequenced sample consisted of naive CD4+ T cells from blood. Receptor source: a woman under 30 in good health.

A few counts support this clone. The chain carries TRBV10-2 and TRBJ2-1, with TRBD2 matching over 8 bases. Germline CDR1 is WSHSY and CDR2 is SAAADI. The CDR3 runs 15 residues. The trim removed 4 bases at V and 3 bases at J, leaving 5 bases unmatched. CDR3 sequence reads: CASSGGLAGYNEQFF. CDR3 DNA: TGCGCCAGCAGTGGGGGGCTAGCGGGCTACAATGAGCAGTTCTTC.

The chain recombines TRBV10-2 with TRBJ1-4; weak D call: TRBD1 (6 bases). The CDR3 extends over 14 amino acids. The V gene lost 6 bases and the J gene lost 2 bases, with 10 bases spanning the gap. Germline CDR1 reads WSHSY; CDR2 reads SAAADI. The CDR3 nucleotides read TGCGCCAGCAGGACAGGATTCACTAATGAAAAACTGTTTTTT. Residues: CASRTGFTNEKLFF.

This chain uses TRBV6-1 with TRBJ1-5; weak D call: TRBD1 (5 bases). Deletions cut 3 bases from V and 6 bases from J, with 15 bases between. The CDR3 length is 15 residues. Germline V gene lookup returns CDR1 MNHNS and CDR2 SASEGT. CDR3 residues: CASSDRGVGGQPQHF. In DNA, the CDR3 is TGTGCCAGCAGTGATCGGGGGGTAGGCGGTCAGCCCCAGCATTTT.

V gene TRBV7-9 combines with J gene TRBJ1-1; D is unclear. V was trimmed by 7 bases and J by 5 bases, leaving 14 bases between them. Germline assignment: CDR1 SEHNR and CDR2 FQNEAQ (reference sequence). The CDR3 is 13 residues long. The CDR3 DNA is TGTGCCAGCACCTTCTCACCCCCAACTGAAGCTTTCTTT. It yields the protein CASTFSPPTEAFF.

This clone has just a few counts. The rearrangement uses TRBV19 and TRBJ2-5; a weak D match, TRBD1 (6 bases). V lost 4 bases and J 3 bases, leaving 12 bases between the germline ends. This CDR3 has 14 residues. Germline lookup yields CDR1 LNHDA and CDR2 SQIVND (reference sequence). The CDR3 sequence is CASSTPDRKETQYF. CDR3 DNA: TGTGCCAGTAGTACACCCGACAGGAAAGAGACCCAGTACTTC.

J is TRBJ2-1 and V is TRBV25-1; 10 bases align to TRBD1. CDR3 length equals 15 residues. V was clipped by 3 bases and J by 3 bases; unmatched bases: 2. CDR1 and CDR2 from the germline V gene are MGHDK and SYGVNS. The CDR3 loop is CASSDRDRGYNEQFF. CDR3 DNA: TGTGCCAGCAGTGATAGGGACAGGGGCTACAATGAGCAGTTCTTC.

The rearrangement uses TRBV9 and TRBJ2-5; D remains ambiguous. The CDR3 is 15 residues long. Trimming pared 3 bases from V and 2 bases from J, leaving 14 bases between. The germline CDR1 and CDR2 sequences are SGDLS and YYNGEE. The DNA of the CDR3 is TGTGCCAGCAGCGCCGATGGGTTTCCTCAAGAGACCCAGTACTTC. Encoded protein: CASSADGFPQETQYF.

This chain links TRBV30 with TRBJ2-2, with a weak D call TRBD2 (6 bases). V was trimmed by 5 bases and J by 2 bases, leaving 9 bases between them. CDR1 and CDR2 (germline): GTSNPN, SVGIG (reference sequence). The CDR3 consists of 13 residues. The CDR3 nucleotides are TGTGCCTGGGGGACTGCTAACACCGGGGAGCTGTTTTTT. Its translation: CAWGTANTGELFF.

This clone was seen only a few times. This chain links TRBV10-3 with TRBJ2-3; 9 bases fit TRBD1. Germline V lookup: CDR1 ENHRY, CDR2 SYGVKD. The CDR3 length is 15 residues. With V trimmed by 6 bases and J by 4 bases, 8 bases remained unmatched. Written as DNA, the CDR3 is TGTGCCATCAGAGTCGGGACAGGGCATCCAGATACGCAGTATTTT. This translates into CAIRVGTGHPDTQYF.

This chain uses TRBV7-2 with TRBJ2-1; 7 nucleotides agree with TRBD2. Germline V gene data show CDR1 as SGHTA and CDR2 as FQGNSA. The CDR3 has 14 amino acids. The V gene end was trimmed by 5 bases and the J gene end by 9 bases; junction bases not matched to a gene: 10. CDR3 amino acids: CASSKGTTPAEQFF. CDR3 DNA: TGTGCCAGCAGCAAAGGGACTACTCCCGCTGAGCAGTTCTTC. Looking up the rest from reference TRBV7-2 and TRBJ2-1 gives the full variable domain: GAGVSQSPSNKVTEKGKDVELRCDPISGHTALYWYRQSLGQGLEFLIYFQGNSAPDKSGLPSDRFSAERTGGSVSTLTIQRTQQEDSAVYLCASSKGTTPAEQFFGPGTRLTVL.

The J gene is TRBJ1-2, the V gene TRBV28; 8 bases map to TRBD1. V lost 5 bases and J lost 8; bases outside the gene matches: 10. Germline CDR1 MDHEN, CDR2 SYDVKM. This CDR3 is built from 14 residues. CDR3 bases: TGTGCCAGCAGTCGCGCAGGGGGCGCAGGAGGCTACACCTTC. Its protein is CASSRAGGAGGYTF.

This clone occurred a few times. CDR3 amino acids: CASSHQSGRALDTQYF. Here the CDR3 DNA reads TGTGCCAGCAGCCATCAAAGCGGGAGGGCCTTAGATACGCAGTATTTT. V and J are TRBV4-2 and TRBJ2-3; 10 positions agree with TRBD2. The CDR3 length is 16 residues. From germline, CDR1 is LGHNA and CDR2 YNFKEQ. The V and J ends lost 3 bases and 5 bases, in that order; junction bases with no gene match: 8.

This clone turned up a few times. In nucleotides, the CDR3 is TGCGCCAGCAGCTTGCCCGGGACTAGCATGAATGAGCAGTTCTTC. Amino acid sequence: CASSLPGTSMNEQFF. The chain links TRBV5-1 to TRBJ2-1; 9 nucleotides match TRBD2. Trimming took 1 base from V and 7 from J; bases not matched to a gene: 6. From germline, CDR1 is SGHRS and CDR2 YFSETQ. There are 15 residues in the CDR3.

The gene calls are TRBV9 and TRBJ2-5; D may be TRBD2 (6 bases). This CDR3 comprises 15 residues. The germline V gene encodes CDR1 SGDLS and CDR2 YYNGEE. Trimming removed 0 bases at V and 2 bases at J, with 11 bases between. CDR3 bases: TGTGCCAGCAGCGTAGCGGGAGTAGGTCAAGAGACCCAGTACTTC. As protein: CASSVAGVGQETQYF.

V gene TRBV6-5 combines with J gene TRBJ2-7; 8 nucleotides line up with TRBD2. Per germline, CDR1 MNHEY and CDR2 SVGAGI. CDR3 length: 15 residues. V gave up 4 bases and J gave up 0 bases; unmatched junction bases: 5. Written as DNA, the CDR3 is TGTGCCAGCAGTTCGGGGGGGACGAGCTCCTACGAGCAGTACTTC. It encodes CASSSGGTSSYEQYF.

Concerning this clone itself: The identical CDR3 is also encoded by other nucleotide sequences in the sample. The rearrangement joins TRBV20-1 to TRBJ2-5, with D uncertain. The CDR3 contains 11 residues. Germline V gene lookup returns CDR1 DFQATT and CDR2 SNEGSKA (reference sequence). V lost 1 base and J 6 bases, leaving 6 bases between the germline ends. CDR3: CSARGSKTQYF. The CDR3, as DNA: TGCAGTGCTAGAGGCTCGAAGACCCAGTACTTC.

This clone came up a few times. The chain has TRBV18 and TRBJ2-3; TRBD1 agrees at 7 bases. The CDR3 totals 17 residues. Trimming at V came to 2 bases and at J to 2 bases, leaving 10 bases not matched to a gene. Germline V gene sequence: CDR1 KGHSH, CDR2 LQKENI. The CDR3 DNA is TGTGCCAGCTCACCATACCCACCGGGACAGAACACAGATACGCAGTATTTT. This codes for CASSPYPPGQNTDTQYF.

This clone was picked up a small number of times. The J gene is TRBJ1-1, the V gene TRBV20-1, with D maybe TRBD1 (5 bases). Trimming shortened V by 7 bases and J by 7 bases, and 13 bases separated the two germline ends. Germline CDR1 is DFQATT and CDR2 is SNEGSKA (reference sequence). The CDR3 totals 11 residues. CDR3 sequence reads: CSVPQGVEAFF. CDR3 nucleotides: TGCAGTGTCCCCCAGGGAGTTGAAGCTTTCTTT.

The CDR3: CASSLWKAGGYNEQFF. The CDR3 DNA is TGTGCCAGCAGTTTATGGAAAGCGGGAGGGTACAATGAGCAGTTCTTC. V usage is TRBV28 and J usage is TRBJ2-1; TRBD2 matches 10 bases. Germline V lookup: CDR1 MDHEN, CDR2 SYDVKM. The ends lost 0 bases at V and 4 bases at J; junction bases unmatched: 3. The CDR3 has 16 residues.

The gene calls are TRBV7-2 and TRBJ2-5; 10 bases fit TRBD1. Germline V gene data show CDR1 as SGHTA and CDR2 as FQGNSA. Unmatched junction bases numbered 4, after V lost 5 bases and J lost 4 bases. This CDR3 comprises 14 residues. The chain's CDR3 is CASSDRGLGETQYF. The DNA of the CDR3 is TGTGCCAGCAGCGACAGGGGGCTTGGAGAGACCCAGTACTTC.

This clone was seen a few times. The chain employs TRBV6-1 and TRBJ2-1, with 11 nucleotides matching TRBD2. This CDR3 comprises 14 residues. Trimming removed 7 bases from V and 4 bases from J; junction bases left unmatched: 3. Looked up from germline, CDR1 is MNHNS and CDR2 is SASEGT. CDR3 in amino acids: CASTGLAGYNEQFF. DNA for the CDR3: TGTGCCAGCACCGGACTAGCGGGTTACAATGAGCAGTTCTTC.

This clone was picked up a small number of times. The chain has TRBV4-3 and TRBJ2-7; D gene uncertain. This CDR3 region has 14 residues. Germline V gene sequence: CDR1 LGHNA, CDR2 YSLEER. V was clipped by 1 base and J by 5 bases, with 12 bases between them. The CDR3 DNA follows: TGCGCCAGCAGCCAAGTAAATTTAAGGGACGAGCAGTACTTC. Translating it yields CASSQVNLRDEQYF.

There are a few counts of this clone. CDR3 coding DNA: TGTGCCAGCAGCTTTCGGGGGACTCTCTACAATGAGCAGTTCTTC. It specifies CASSFRGTLYNEQFF. The chain carries TRBV5-6 and TRBJ2-1, with a tentative D call TRBD2 (6 bases). V was trimmed by 2 bases and J by 3 bases, leaving 12 bases between them. CDR1 and CDR2 (germline): SGHDT, YYEEEE. This CDR3 contains 15 residues.

The rearrangement uses TRBV7-9 and TRBJ1-2; no clear D. Trimming took 0 bases from V and 6 from J, leaving 11 bases between them. The CDR3 runs to 14 residues. Germline loops: CDR1 SEHNR, CDR2 FQNEAQ (reference sequence). CDR3: CASSLAGAVDGYTF. The CDR3 coding sequence is TGTGCCAGCAGCTTAGCGGGAGCGGTGGATGGCTACACCTTC. The full variable domain, rest sourced from reference TRBV7-9 and TRBJ1-2, is DTGVSQNPRHKITKRGQNVTFRCDPISEHNRLYWYRQTLGQGPEFLTYFQNEAQLEKSRLLSDRFSAERPKGSFSTLEIQRTEQGDSAMYLCASSLAGAVDGYTFGSGTRLTVV.

This sequence joins TRBV28 and TRBJ2-1, with D maybe TRBD2 (6 bases). Germline V gives CDR1 MDHEN, CDR2 SYDVKM. This CDR3 comprises 14 residues. Deletions cut 3 bases from V and 5 bases from J, with 11 bases between. CDR3 loop: CASSFRRGHNEQFF. In DNA, the CDR3 is TGTGCCAGCAGTTTTAGGCGGGGACACAATGAGCAGTTCTTC. The whole variable domain, filled in from reference TRBV28 and TRBJ2-1, reads DVKVTQSSRYLVKRTGEKVFLECVQDMDHENMFWYRQDPGLGLRLIYFSYDVKMKEKGDIPEGYSVSREKKERFSLILESASTNQTSMYLCASSFRRGHNEQFFGPGTRLTVL.

Only a few counts were recorded for this clone. The gene calls are TRBV4-2 and TRBJ2-3, with D uncertain. Germline V gives CDR1 LGHNA, CDR2 YNFKEQ. Trimming shortened V by 5 bases and J by 7 bases, and 10 bases separated the two germline ends. CDR3 length: 12 amino acids. The CDR3 DNA reads TGTGCCAGCAGCTCCTCGTCCTATACGCAGTATTTT. Amino acids: CASSSSSYTQYF.

This clone was seen a handful of times. The chain has TRBV7-2 and TRBJ2-7, with 9 bases lining up with TRBD2. J was trimmed by 6 bases and V by 3 bases; bases with no gene match: 6. CDR3 length equals 14 residues. In germline, CDR1 is SGHTA, CDR2 FQGNSA. CDR3 DNA: TGTGCCAGCAGCTTTAGGCGGGAGGGTGTCGAGCAGTACTTC. It translates to CASSFRREGVEQYF.